Each of the 14 T cell receptor beta chains below was sequenced from the same sample in a study of breast tumors, draining lymph nodes, adjacent tissues. The lymph nodes were axillary draining lymph nodes from breast cancer patients. TCRdb ran MiXCR on the multiplex PCR reads and lists one entry per CDR3 protein. The sample contains 150,000 to 200,000 distinct CDR3 sequences, roughly a third of which appear only once. Sequencing input: axillary lymph node tissue. Receptors originate from a female donor with breast cancer. Some clones in this sample may be carry-over from other donors' samples.

This chain links TRBV6-5 with TRBJ1-2, with D uncertain. Trimming stripped 6 bases from V and 2 bases from J, with 10 bases between. The CDR3 runs to 13 residues. The germline V gene encodes CDR1 MNHEY and CDR2 SVGAGI. The CDR3 protein is CASRPSKNYGYTF. CDR3 in DNA: TGTGCCAGCAGGCCCTCGAAGAACTATGGCTACACCTTC.

Ten or more counts support this clonotype. The chain carries TRBV5-6 and TRBJ2-4, with D possibly TRBD2 on 6 matching bases. Trimming left V 7 bases short and J 0 bases short, with 14 bases between. Germline V gene data show CDR1 as SGHDT and CDR2 as YYEEEE. This CDR3 is built from 15 residues. The CDR3 nucleotides read TGTGCCAGCTCGGTGCCAGCGGGAGCCAAAAACATTCAGTACTTC. It encodes CASSVPAGAKNIQYF.

This clonotype was recorded at least ten times. The chain combines TRBV30 with TRBJ2-1; D is unclear. Germline-derived CDR1 and CDR2 are GTSNPN and SVGIG (reference sequence). Trimming removed 4 bases at V and 2 bases at J, with 12 bases between. The CDR3 consists of 14 residues. CDR3 in DNA: TGTGCCTGGAAAAGGTGGCCTGCCTACAATGAGCAGTTCTTC. Translation: CAWKRWPAYNEQFF. Full variable domain (outside the CDR3, taken from reference TRBV30 and TRBJ2-1): SQTIHQWPATLVQPVGSPLSLECTVEGTSNPNLYWYRQAAGRGLQLLFYSVGIGQISSEVPQNLSASRPQDRQFILSSKKLLLSDSGFYLCAWKRWPAYNEQFFGPGTRLTVL.

The chain couples TRBV11-2 to TRBJ2-1; D is unclear. CDR3 length: 11 amino acids. The V end was cut by 5 bases, the J end by 9 bases, with 8 bases between. Germline values: CDR1 SGHAT, CDR2 FQNNGV. CDR3 in amino acids: CASSLFIEQFF. As DNA, the CDR3 is TGTGCCAGCAGCCTATTTATTGAGCAGTTCTTC.

The J gene is TRBJ1-6, the V gene TRBV11-3; 8 nucleotides line up with TRBD1. Trimming at V came to 5 bases and at J to 10 bases, leaving 4 bases not matched to a gene. This CDR3 has 13 residues. Germline V gives CDR1 SGHNT, CDR2 YENEEA. CDR3 bases: TGTGCCAGCAGCAGGACAGGGCGGTCACCCCTCCACTTT. This gives the protein CASSRTGRSPLHF.

This clonotype was seen many times. The chain joins TRBV10-3 to TRBJ2-5; a possible D gene is TRBD1 (5 bases). The CDR3 has 13 residues. Trimming cost V 4 bases and J 4 bases, with 10 bases left between them. The germline V gene encodes CDR1 ENHRY and CDR2 SYGVKD. CDR3 sequence reads: CAISGQGGETQYF. The CDR3 DNA is TGTGCCATCAGTGGGCAGGGTGGAGAGACCCAGTACTTC.

This clonotype occurred many times. The CDR3 DNA follows: TGTGCCAGCAGCCTCATGGGAGATTTCAATGAGCAGTTCTTC. Its translation is CASSLMGDFNEQFF. The chain is built from TRBV12-3 or TRBV12-4 and TRBJ2-1; D perhaps matches TRBD2 (5 bases). Trimming took off 6 bases at V and 6 bases at J, with 15 bases between the two ends. The CDR3 has 14 amino acids.

This clonotype has at least ten counts. The chain joins TRBV11-2 to TRBJ2-5; 13 bases align to TRBD2. This CDR3 region has 16 residues. V lost 2 bases to trimming and J lost 2 bases; unmatched junction nucleotides: 2. From germline, CDR1 is SGHAT and CDR2 FQNNGV. Here the CDR3 reads CASSLRTSGGQETQYF. CDR3 coding DNA: TGTGCCAGCAGCTTAAGGACTAGCGGGGGACAAGAGACCCAGTACTTC.

The chain employs TRBV10-3 and TRBJ1-5; 8 nucleotides match TRBD1. V lost 10 bases and J lost 1; bases outside the gene matches: 12. The CDR3 has 16 residues. Germline CDR1 and CDR2: ENHRY and SYGVKD. Here the CDR3 DNA reads TGTGCCACCAGCCTCGACAGGGGATGGAGCAATCAGCCCCAGCATTTT. It codes for CATSLDRGWSNQPQHF.

This clonotype was detected a few times. The rearrangement joins TRBV20-1 to TRBJ1-1; D is perhaps TRBD1 (5 bases). V was shortened by 6 bases and J by 1 base, with 12 bases between the two germline ends. Germline V gene lookup returns CDR1 DFQATT and CDR2 SNEGSKA (reference sequence). The CDR3 extends over 13 amino acids. CDR3 in DNA: TGCAGTGCCCGGGGGGGAGGGAACACTGAAGCTTTCTTT. It encodes CSARGGGNTEAFF.

The chain combines TRBV7-9 with TRBJ2-2; possible D gene TRBD1, 6 bases. The germline CDR1 and CDR2 sequences are SEHNR and FQNEAQ (reference sequence). CDR3 length: 15 residues. Trimming removed 4 bases from V and 6 bases from J, with 15 bases in between. CDR3 region: CASSSPITGPGELFF. Written as DNA, the CDR3 is TGTGCCAGCAGCTCACCCATTACAGGGCCCGGGGAGCTGTTTTTT.

The sample holds many counts of this clonotype. The genes are TRBV7-3 and TRBJ2-6; D uncertain. Germline assignment: CDR1 SGHTA and CDR2 FQGTGA. V was clipped by 5 bases and J by 0 bases, with 14 bases between them. The CDR3 runs 17 residues. For the CDR3, the DNA is TGTGCCAGCAGCCGGACCGGCCGGTACTCTGGGGCCAACGTCCTGACTTTC. Amino acids: CASSRTGRYSGANVLTF.

The table lists this clonotype with many counts. The V gene is TRBV19, the J gene TRBJ1-5; maybe TRBD1 (6 bases). CDR1 is LNHDA and CDR2 is SQIVND in the germline V gene (reference sequence). V was trimmed by 3 bases and J by 6 bases, leaving 15 bases between them. The CDR3 totals 15 residues. DNA of the CDR3: TGTGCCAGTAGTATTGTACCGAGAGGGGGTCAGCCCCAGCATTTT. Encoded protein: CASSIVPRGGQPQHF.

The genes are TRBV28 and TRBJ1-4; 11 bases map to TRBD1. The CDR3 has 16 residues. V shed 7 bases and J 6 bases; nucleotides not matched to a gene: 10. Germline CDR1 MDHEN, CDR2 SYDVKM. The CDR3 DNA follows: TGTGCCAGCACCTTGGACAGGGGGCGCTTCGATGAAAAACTGTTTTTT. This sequence encodes CASTLDRGRFDEKLFF.